The present T cell receptor beta chain was sequenced within a study of tumor and adjacent non-tumor tissue in lung cancer. In the study overall: Histology: around 13 adenocarcinoma, a couple of squamous cell carcinoma, 1 small cell lung cancer. On average, productive TCRbeta reads reached about 4 million per sample.

A modified ARM-PCR protocol with three rounds of nested PCR amplified TCRbeta. TCRdb independently ran MiXCR on the multiplex PCR reads; one entry per CDR3 protein. The sample carries 65,000 to 90,000 distinct CDR3 sequences, roughly 76% recorded once. This sample's RNA came from whole unsorted tissue. Between August and November 2014, newly diagnosed, chemotherapy-naive lung cancer patients underwent thoracic surgery in China. The CDR3 has 13 amino acids. Germline V gene data show CDR1 as SEHNR and CDR2 as FQNEAQ (reference sequence). Trimming removed 1 base at V and 9 bases at J, with 10 bases between.

The sample comprised lung tumor tissue. This TCR was recovered from a woman in her forties or fifties with non-small cell lung cancer. V usage is TRBV7-9 and J usage is TRBJ1-5, with D possibly TRBD1 on 6 matching bases. The DNA of the CDR3 is TGTGCCAGCAGCTTAGGACAGGATCTGCCCCAGCATTTT. As protein: CASSLGQDLPQHF.